This T cell receptor (beta chain) was profiled in a study of shared clonotypes between healthy human individuals. Trimming cost V 6 bases and J 4 bases; bases outside gene matches: 7. Germline CDR1 LNHDA, CDR2 SQIVND (reference sequence). This CDR3 spans 16 amino acids. Both subsets, CD45RA+ naive and CD45RA-negative memory, were split from the CD4+ cells. General study results and limits: Clonotype sharing among donors was thought likely to change with sequencing depth. A few donors held approximately 4.5% of naive CD4 clonotypes in common. Richness estimates generally favored naive over memory subsets.

Worth noting for this clone: The antigen is undetermined.

Libraries were prepared by immunoSEQ multiplex PCR; TCRdb keeps only in-frame clonotypes and omits some of them. The sample lists 950,000 to 1,100,000 clones, approximately 68% seen once, with about 1.5% in the top ten. This chain links TRBV19 with TRBJ2-2; TRBD1 agrees at 11 bases. This TCR derives from a man aged 18 to 30 in good health. Sequencing input: memory CD4+ T cells sorted from blood. Subset of the sample: CD45RA-negative fraction. CDR3 region: CASSPRTGGVTGELFF. In DNA, the CDR3 is TGTGCCAGTAGCCCTCGGACAGGGGGCGTCACCGGGGAGCTGTTTTTT.